Only a few counts were recorded for the clone carrying this TCR beta chain. The antigen is not known. The data derive from a study of spatial heterogeneity in lung cancer. The overall study: In the raw reads, each unique TCR and UMI combination was present more than ten times on average.

Each molecule of TCR cDNA was tagged with one unique molecular identifier. TCRdb re-called the 5' RACE reads through MiXCR, storing one row per CDR3 protein. This repertoire shows some 100,000 distinct CDR3 sequences, roughly 12% found once; its top ten account for about 38%. Trimming removed 4 bases at V and 0 bases at J, with 16 bases between. From germline, CDR1 is MDHEN and CDR2 SYDVKM. This CDR3 has 18 amino acids. Time point defined: sample taken at primary tumor resection. The 65 or so donors had untreated early-stage non-small cell lung cancer. Overall study findings and caveats: Blood carried ubiquitous expanded tumor TCRs more at resection than follow-up.

This sequence originates from a male donor with early-stage non-small cell lung cancer. The chain carries TRBV28 and TRBJ2-6; D might be TRBD2 (6 bases). Source: PBMCs, taken at surgery. The CDR3 DNA sequence: TGTGCCAGCAGTTCGGGGGACTTTCCTAGCTCTGGGGCCAACGTCCTGACTTTC. Translated, it gives CASSSGDFPSSGANVLTF. The variable domain in full, completed from reference TRBV28 and TRBJ2-6, reads DVKVTQSSRYLVKRTGEKVFLECVQDMDHENMFWYRQDPGLGLRLIYFSYDVKMKEKGDIPEGYSVSREKKERFSLILESASTNQTSMYLCASSSGDFPSSGANVLTFGAGSRLTVL.